Listed below are T cell receptor beta chains from one sample, sequenced in a study of shared T cell receptors in the human thymus. The repertoire was sequenced with immunoSEQ multiplex PCR; TCRdb's copy has only in-frame clones and lacks some. The table lists some 700,000 clones, approximately 85% of them singletons. These sequences were also reported in another study, on human thymus T cells.

The sequencing sample was made of thymocytes. The receptors stem from a girl under three years old with a congenital heart defect. The conserved cysteine and the conserved F or W are not part of the CDR3 here.

V,J,CDR3
TRBV10-2,TRBJ1-2,ASSEANTGSVGYT
TRBV7-8,TRBJ2-7,ASSRTSGGAPYEQY
TRBV7-2,TRBJ1-6,ASSSRGHHSYNSPLH
TRBV7-3,TRBJ1-1,ASSAPEAF
TRBV5-4,TRBJ2-5,ASSWRLAGGSTQY
TRBV4-1,TRBJ1-3,ASSQEGGTGRSGNTIY
TRBV2,TRBJ2-5,ASLQPWLWQETQY
TRBV2,TRBJ1-1,ASLLSGTGVNTEAF
TRBV10-1,TRBJ2-7,ASSNRVGEGEQY
TRBV28,TRBJ1-5,ASKIPQGAFNQPQH
TRBV20-1,TRBJ2-7,SARVAGEQY
TRBV27,TRBJ2-1,ASALRTTHRDPRNEQF
TRBV5-4,TRBJ2-5,ASSLPGGETQY
TRBV27,TRBJ2-2,ASSLLAGAAANTGELF
TRBV6-1,TRBJ2-2,ASSSSGGPGELF
TRBV29-1,TRBJ1-1,SVESDRGCNSEAF
TRBV23-1,TRBJ1-4,ASSHWAGINEKLF
TRBV4-3,TRBJ1-5,ASSQDWGGQPQH
TRBV7-9,TRBJ1-1,ASRKGRDTEAF
TRBV29-1,TRBJ2-5,SGNRGQETQY
TRBV4-3,TRBJ1-2,ASSQGQGPANYGYT
TRBV7-6,TRBJ1-3,ASSSVGRETGNTIY
TRBV2,TRBJ1-4,ASRTTTGGEKLF
TRBV29-1,TRBJ2-1,SVVPSGGANYDEQF